The T cell receptor (beta chain) described here comes from a study of T cell responses to AZD1222 COVID-19 vaccine. As for this clone: Its target is unknown.

Whole-study results and caveats: A mostly white British donor set with more females was recruited, and clonal diversity was possibly underestimated. At study baseline, merely over 5 AZD1222 recipients were seropositive.

Sequencing was performed with immunoSEQ multiplex PCR; in TCRdb, only in-frame clones are kept and a portion is missing. The sample holds approximately 150,000 clones; around 92% are singletons and the top ten take around 1.3%. Trimming pared 1 base from V and 2 bases from J, leaving 6 bases between. This CDR3 has 12 amino acids. Germline V lookup: CDR1 GTSNPN, CDR2 SVGIG (reference sequence). V is TRBV30 and J is TRBJ2-7, with D perhaps matching TRBD1 (5 bases). This sequence originates from an adult in good health. Sample: peripheral blood, taken on day 0 of AZD1222 vaccination. The CDR3 protein is CAWSGQTYEQYF. The CDR3 coding sequence is TGTGCCTGGAGTGGACAGACCTACGAGCAGTACTTC.